Presented here are 8 T cell receptor beta chains from one specimen sequenced in a study of shared clonotypes between healthy human individuals. Clones were read by immunoSEQ multiplex PCR, and TCRdb kept only the in-frame ones, dropping some. The table lists around 580,000 clones, roughly 98% of them singletons. CD45RO-negative cells were positively selected for CCR7, leaving out terminally differentiated effector memory CD45RA+ cells. The sample consisted of naive CD8+ T cells sorted from blood. Receptor source: a man between 25 and 39 years old in good health.

The V call is TRBV4-3, the J call TRBJ2-7, with a weak D call TRBD2 (6 bases). The V end lost 2 bases, the J end lost 7 bases, and 27 bases lay between the germline ends. This CDR3 has 18 amino acids. Germline lookup yields CDR1 LGHNA and CDR2 YSLEER. Written as DNA, the CDR3 is TGCGCCAGCAGCCAAAATTTGGAGGGTATGACTAGTACGGAAGAGCAGTACTTC. Its translation is CASSQNLEGMTSTEEQYF.

The gene calls are TRBV7-8 and TRBJ2-1; 9 nucleotides match TRBD2. V was pared by 5 bases and J by 5 bases, with 7 bases of the junction left unmatched. Germline V CDR1 and CDR2: SGHVS, FQNEAQ. The CDR3 is 15 residues long. CDR3 nucleotide sequence: TGTGCCAGCAGCGGCCGACTAGCGGATAACAATGAGCAGTTCTTC. Translation: CASSGRLADNNEQFF.

The chain joins TRBV11-2 to TRBJ2-2, with D unresolved. This CDR3 region has 15 residues. Germline V gene lookup returns CDR1 SGHAT and CDR2 FQNNGV. Trimming took 2 bases from V and 1 from J, leaving 8 bases between them. The CDR3 sequence is CASSLYRVNTGELFF. In DNA, the CDR3 is TGTGCCAGCAGCTTATATCGGGTGAACACCGGGGAGCTGTTTTTT.

This chain uses TRBV29-1 with TRBJ2-5; maybe TRBD2 (6 bases). V lost 7 bases and J 0 bases, leaving 21 bases between the germline ends. CDR3 length: 16 residues. The germline gives CDR1 SQVTM, CDR2 ANQGSEA. This CDR3 is CSANGGPMSYQETQYF. The CDR3 nucleotides read TGCAGCGCCAACGGGGGTCCCATGTCGTACCAAGAGACCCAGTACTTC.

The rearrangement joins TRBV28 to TRBJ2-7; D gene unclear. V was trimmed by 0 bases and J by 2 bases, leaving 8 bases between them. The length of the CDR3 is 14 residues. Germline values: CDR1 MDHEN, CDR2 SYDVKM. The CDR3 DNA follows: TGTGCCAGCAGTTTATGGACGGCAGCCTACGAGCAGTACTTC. Encoded protein: CASSLWTAAYEQYF.

V gene TRBV28 combines with J gene TRBJ1-1; 8 bases map to TRBD1. CDR3 length: 15 amino acids. Germline lookup yields CDR1 MDHEN and CDR2 SYDVKM. Trimming at V came to 6 bases and at J to 3 bases, leaving 9 bases not matched to a gene. The CDR3, as DNA: TGTGCCAGCAGGGGGGCGGACAGGGTTTACACTGAAGCTTTCTTT. It yields the protein CASRGADRVYTEAFF.

V gene TRBV7-8 combines with J gene TRBJ2-1; TRBD1 or TRBD2 may be the D gene (5 bases each). Trimming pared 2 bases from V and 2 bases from J, leaving 16 bases between. CDR3 length equals 17 residues. CDR1 SGHVS and CDR2 FQNEAQ come from the germline V gene. The chain's CDR3 is CASSLRAGTNPYNEQFF. The CDR3 DNA follows: TGTGCCAGCAGCTTACGCGCCGGGACCAACCCCTACAATGAGCAGTTCTTC.

The chain couples TRBV10-1 to TRBJ1-1; 9 bases align to TRBD1. Germline V gene sequence: CDR1 WNHNN, CDR2 SYGVQD (reference sequence). J lost 1 base, V lost 6 bases, and 9 bases had no gene match. This CDR3 has 16 amino acids. CDR3: CASRRQGVRENTEAFF. The CDR3 DNA sequence: TGCGCCAGCAGGAGACAGGGGGTAAGAGAGAACACTGAAGCTTTCTTT.